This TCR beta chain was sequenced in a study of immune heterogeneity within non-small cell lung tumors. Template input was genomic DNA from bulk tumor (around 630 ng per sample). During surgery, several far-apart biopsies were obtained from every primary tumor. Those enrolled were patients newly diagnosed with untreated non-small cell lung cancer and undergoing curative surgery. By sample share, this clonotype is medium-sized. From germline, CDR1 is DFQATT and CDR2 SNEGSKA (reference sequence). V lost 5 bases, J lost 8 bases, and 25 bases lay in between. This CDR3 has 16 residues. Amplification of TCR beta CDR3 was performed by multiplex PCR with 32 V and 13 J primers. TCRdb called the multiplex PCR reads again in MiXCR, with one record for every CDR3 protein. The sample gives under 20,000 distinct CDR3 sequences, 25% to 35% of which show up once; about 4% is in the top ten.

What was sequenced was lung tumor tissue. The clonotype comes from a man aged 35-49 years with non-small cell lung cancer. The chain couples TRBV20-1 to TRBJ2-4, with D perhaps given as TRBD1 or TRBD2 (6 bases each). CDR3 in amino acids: CSAGGIPGTPGDIQYF. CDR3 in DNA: TGCAGTGCTGGAGGTATACCCGGGACTCCAGGGGACATTCAGTACTTC.